A single sample gave rise to the 2 T cell receptor beta chains below, sequenced in a study of T cell responses to AZD1222 COVID-19 vaccine. Profiled with immunoSEQ multiplex PCR; TCRdb holds only in-frame clones, not every one. In the table there are 95,000 to 150,000 clones, around 90% of which are singletons. The starting material was peripheral blood, obtained on day 0 of AZD1222 vaccination. These receptors came from an adult in good health.

Written as DNA, the CDR3 is TGCGCCAGCAGCCAAGGGATACAGGGGGCTTACTACAATGAGCAGTTCTTC. Its protein is CASSQGIQGAYYNEQFF. The V and J genes are TRBV4-1 and TRBJ2-1, with TRBD1 identical over 9 bases. Germline assignment: CDR1 MGHRA and CDR2 YSYEKL. This CDR3 contains 17 residues. The V segment lost 1 base and the J segment 3 bases; nucleotides outside the gene matches: 7.

This chain links TRBV6-2 or TRBV6-3 with TRBJ1-5, with a weak D call TRBD1 (6 bases). The V end lost 2 bases, the J end lost 6 bases, and 17 bases lay between the germline ends. The CDR3 extends over 16 amino acids. Looked up from germline, CDR1 is MNHEY and CDR2 is SVGEGT. CDR3 region: CASSYRTAHEGQPQHF. Written as DNA, the CDR3 is TGTGCCAGCAGTTACCGGACAGCCCATGAAGGTCAGCCCCAGCATTTT.